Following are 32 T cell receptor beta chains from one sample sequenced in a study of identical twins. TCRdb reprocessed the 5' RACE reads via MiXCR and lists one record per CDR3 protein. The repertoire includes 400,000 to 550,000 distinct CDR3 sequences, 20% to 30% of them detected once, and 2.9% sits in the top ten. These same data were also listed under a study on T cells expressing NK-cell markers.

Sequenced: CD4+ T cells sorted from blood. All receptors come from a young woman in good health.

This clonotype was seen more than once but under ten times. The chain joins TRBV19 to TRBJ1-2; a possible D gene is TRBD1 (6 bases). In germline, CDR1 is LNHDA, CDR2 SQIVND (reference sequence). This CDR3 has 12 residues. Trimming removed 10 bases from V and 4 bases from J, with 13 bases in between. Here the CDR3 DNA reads TGTGCCACTCTTATGGACAGCTATGGCTACACCTTC. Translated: CATLMDSYGYTF.

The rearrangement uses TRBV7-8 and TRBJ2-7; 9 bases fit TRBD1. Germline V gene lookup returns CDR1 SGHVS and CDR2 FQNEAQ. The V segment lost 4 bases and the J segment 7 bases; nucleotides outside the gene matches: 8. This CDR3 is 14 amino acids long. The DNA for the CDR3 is TGTGCCAGCAGCTCCAGGACAGGGGTAGGGGAGCAGTACTTC. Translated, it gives CASSSRTGVGEQYF.

CDR3 amino acids: CSAPPAGRNNEQFF. The CDR3 DNA follows: TGCAGTGCTCCCCCTGCTGGGAGGAACAATGAGCAGTTCTTC. The chain couples TRBV20-1 to TRBJ2-1; D may be TRBD2 (6 bases). Germline CDR1 reads DFQATT; CDR2 reads SNEGSKA (reference sequence). The germline V and J ends were trimmed by 5 bases and 5 bases, with 16 bases remaining between them. The CDR3 is made up of 14 amino acids.

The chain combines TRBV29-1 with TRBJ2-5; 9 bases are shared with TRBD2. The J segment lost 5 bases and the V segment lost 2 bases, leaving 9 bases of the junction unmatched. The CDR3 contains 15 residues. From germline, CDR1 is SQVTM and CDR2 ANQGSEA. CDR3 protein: CSVERGGGALETQYF. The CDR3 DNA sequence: TGCAGCGTTGAAAGGGGCGGGGGGGCCCTGGAGACCCAGTACTTC.

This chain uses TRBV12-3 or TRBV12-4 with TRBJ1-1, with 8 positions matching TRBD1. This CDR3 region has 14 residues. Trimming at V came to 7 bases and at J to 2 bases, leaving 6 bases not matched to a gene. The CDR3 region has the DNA TGTGCCAGCAACCCCCAGGGGGCAAACACTGAAGCTTTCTTT. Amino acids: CASNPQGANTEAFF.

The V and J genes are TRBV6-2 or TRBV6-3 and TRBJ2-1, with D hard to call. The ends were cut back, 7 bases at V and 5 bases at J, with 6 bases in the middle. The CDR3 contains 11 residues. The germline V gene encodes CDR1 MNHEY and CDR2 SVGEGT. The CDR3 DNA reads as TGTGCCAGCACAAGAAACAATGAGCAGTTCTTC. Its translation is CASTRNNEQFF.

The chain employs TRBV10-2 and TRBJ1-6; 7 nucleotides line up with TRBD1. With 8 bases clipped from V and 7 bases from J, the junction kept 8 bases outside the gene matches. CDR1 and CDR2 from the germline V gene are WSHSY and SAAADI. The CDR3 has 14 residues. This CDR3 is CASSRQGMNSPLHF. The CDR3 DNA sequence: TGCGCCAGCTCTCGACAGGGAATGAATTCACCCCTCCACTTT.

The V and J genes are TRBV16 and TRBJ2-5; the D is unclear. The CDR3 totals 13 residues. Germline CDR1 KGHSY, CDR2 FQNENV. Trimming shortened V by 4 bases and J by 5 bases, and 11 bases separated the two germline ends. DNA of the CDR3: TGTGCCAGCAGCCGTCGAGAAGGCGAGACCCAGTACTTC. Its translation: CASSRREGETQYF.

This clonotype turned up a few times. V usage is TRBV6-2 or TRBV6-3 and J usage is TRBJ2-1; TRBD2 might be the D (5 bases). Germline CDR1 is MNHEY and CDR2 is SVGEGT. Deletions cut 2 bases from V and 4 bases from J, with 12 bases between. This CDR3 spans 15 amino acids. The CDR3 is CASSYDRWEYNEQFF. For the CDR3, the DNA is TGTGCCAGCAGTTACGACCGGTGGGAGTACAATGAGCAGTTCTTC.

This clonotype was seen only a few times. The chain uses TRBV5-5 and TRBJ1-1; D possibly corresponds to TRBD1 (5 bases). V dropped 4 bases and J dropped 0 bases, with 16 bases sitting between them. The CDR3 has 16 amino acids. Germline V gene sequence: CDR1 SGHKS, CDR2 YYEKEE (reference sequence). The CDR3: CASSLSMTVMNTEAFF. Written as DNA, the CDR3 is TGTGCCAGCAGCCTTAGTATGACAGTCATGAACACTGAAGCTTTCTTT.

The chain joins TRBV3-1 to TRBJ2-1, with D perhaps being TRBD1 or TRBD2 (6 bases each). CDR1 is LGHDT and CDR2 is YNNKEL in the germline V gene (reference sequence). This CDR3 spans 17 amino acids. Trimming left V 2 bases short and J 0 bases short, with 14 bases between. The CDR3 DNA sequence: TGTGCCAGCAGCCAACCCGGGGGCCGGAGCTCCTACAATGAGCAGTTCTTC. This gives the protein CASSQPGGRSSYNEQFF.

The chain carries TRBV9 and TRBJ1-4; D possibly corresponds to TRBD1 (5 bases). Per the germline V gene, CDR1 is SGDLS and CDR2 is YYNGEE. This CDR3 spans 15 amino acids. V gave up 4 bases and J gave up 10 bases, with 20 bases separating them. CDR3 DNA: TGTGCCAGCAGCACCGGGGACGCCCGGTGGGGAAAACTGTTTTTT. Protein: CASSTGDARWGKLFF. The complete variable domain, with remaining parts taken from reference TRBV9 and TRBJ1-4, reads DSGVTQTPKHLITATGQRVTLRCSPRSGDLSVYWYQQSLDQGLQFLIQYYNGEERAKGNILERFSAQQFPDLHSELNLSSLELGDSALYFCASSTGDARWGKLFFGSGTQLSVL.

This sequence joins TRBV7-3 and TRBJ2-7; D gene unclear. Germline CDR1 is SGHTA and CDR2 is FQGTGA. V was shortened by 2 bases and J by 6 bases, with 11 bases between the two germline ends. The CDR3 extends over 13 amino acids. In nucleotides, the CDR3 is TGTGCCAGCAGCTTACAGCCTAACGGCGAGCAGTACTTC. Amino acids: CASSLQPNGEQYF.

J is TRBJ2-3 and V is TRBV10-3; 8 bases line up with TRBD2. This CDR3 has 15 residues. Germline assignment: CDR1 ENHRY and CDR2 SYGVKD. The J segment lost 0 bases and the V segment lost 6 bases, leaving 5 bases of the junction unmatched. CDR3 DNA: TGTGCCATCAGACCTACTAGCGGAAGCACAGATACGCAGTATTTT. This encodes CAIRPTSGSTDTQYF.

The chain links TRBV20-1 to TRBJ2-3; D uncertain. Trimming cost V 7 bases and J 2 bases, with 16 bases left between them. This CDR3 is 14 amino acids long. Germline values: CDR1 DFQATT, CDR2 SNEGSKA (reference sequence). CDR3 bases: TGCAGTGTTTCGCAAGTACCCTCCACAGATACGCAGTATTTT. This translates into CSVSQVPSTDTQYF.

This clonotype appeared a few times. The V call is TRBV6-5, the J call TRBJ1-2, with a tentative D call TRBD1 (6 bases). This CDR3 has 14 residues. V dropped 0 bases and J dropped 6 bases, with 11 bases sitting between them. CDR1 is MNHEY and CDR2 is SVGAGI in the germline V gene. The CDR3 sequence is CASSYSTGLNGYTF. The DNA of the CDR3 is TGTGCCAGCAGTTACTCAACAGGGTTAAATGGCTACACCTTC.

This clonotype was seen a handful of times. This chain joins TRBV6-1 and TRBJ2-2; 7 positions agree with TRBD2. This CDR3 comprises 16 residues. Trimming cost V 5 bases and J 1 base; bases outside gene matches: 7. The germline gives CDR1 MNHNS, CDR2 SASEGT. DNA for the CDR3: TGTGCCAGCAGTCCTCCGGGCGGGGGGAACACCGGGGAGCTGTTTTTT. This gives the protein CASSPPGGGNTGELFF.

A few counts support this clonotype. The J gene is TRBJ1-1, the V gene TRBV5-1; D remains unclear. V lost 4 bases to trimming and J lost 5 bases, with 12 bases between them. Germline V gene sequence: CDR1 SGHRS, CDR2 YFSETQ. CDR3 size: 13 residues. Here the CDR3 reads CASSPTGDTEAFF. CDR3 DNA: TGCGCCAGCAGCCCTACTGGGGATACTGAAGCTTTCTTT.

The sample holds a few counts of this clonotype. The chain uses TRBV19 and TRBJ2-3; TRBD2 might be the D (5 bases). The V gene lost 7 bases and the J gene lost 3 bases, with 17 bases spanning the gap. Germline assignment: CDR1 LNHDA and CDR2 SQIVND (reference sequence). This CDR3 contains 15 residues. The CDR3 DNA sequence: TGTGCCAGTATCCCACCGGGATCGGGTACAGATACGCAGTATTTT. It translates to CASIPPGSGTDTQYF.

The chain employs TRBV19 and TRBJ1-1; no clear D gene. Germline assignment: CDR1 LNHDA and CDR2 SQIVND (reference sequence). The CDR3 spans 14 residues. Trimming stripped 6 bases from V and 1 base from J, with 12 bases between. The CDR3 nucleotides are TGTGCCAGTAGCCCTTGGAAGCGGAACACTGAAGCTTTCTTT. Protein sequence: CASSPWKRNTEAFF.

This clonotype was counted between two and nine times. The CDR3 protein is CASSLLAGAPYEQYF. The CDR3 bases are TGTGCCAGCAGCCTCCTAGCGGGAGCGCCCTACGAGCAGTACTTC. The rearrangement joins TRBV9 to TRBJ2-7, with 10 bases lining up with TRBD2. Germline CDR1 reads SGDLS; CDR2 reads YYNGEE. The junction had 6 bases not matched to a gene; V was cut back by 4 bases and J by 2 bases. CDR3 size: 15 residues.

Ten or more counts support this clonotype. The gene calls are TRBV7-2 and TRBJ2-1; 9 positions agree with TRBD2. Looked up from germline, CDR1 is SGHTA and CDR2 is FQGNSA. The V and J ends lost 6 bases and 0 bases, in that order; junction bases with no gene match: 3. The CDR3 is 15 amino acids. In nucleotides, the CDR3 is TGTGCCAGCAGTAATAGCGGGAGCTCCTACAATGAGCAGTTCTTC. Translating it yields CASSNSGSSYNEQFF.

CDR3 sequence: CSAVISSEQFF. The CDR3 DNA sequence: TGCAGCGCCGTCATAAGCAGTGAGCAGTTCTTC. V gene TRBV20-1 combines with J gene TRBJ2-1; no definite D call. Germline V gene data show CDR1 as DFQATT and CDR2 as SNEGSKA (reference sequence). There are 11 residues in the CDR3.

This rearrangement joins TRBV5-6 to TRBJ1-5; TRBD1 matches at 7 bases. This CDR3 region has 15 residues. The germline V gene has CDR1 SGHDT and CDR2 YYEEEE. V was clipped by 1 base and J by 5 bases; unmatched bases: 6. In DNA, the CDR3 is TGTGCCAGCAGCTTGCGTGGGACAGCGGATCAGCCCCAGCATTTT. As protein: CASSLRGTADQPQHF. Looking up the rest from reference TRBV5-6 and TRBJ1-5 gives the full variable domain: DAGVTQSPTHLIKTRGQQVTLRCSPKSGHDTVSWYQQALGQGPQFIFQYYEEEERQRGNFPDRFSGHQFPNYSSELNVNALLLGDSALYLCASSLRGTADQPQHFGDGTRLSIL.

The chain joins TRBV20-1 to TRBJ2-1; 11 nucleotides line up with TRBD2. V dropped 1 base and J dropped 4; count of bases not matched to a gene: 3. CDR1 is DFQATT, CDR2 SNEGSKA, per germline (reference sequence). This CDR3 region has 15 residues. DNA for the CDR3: TGCAGTGCTAGAGGCGGGACTAGCGGATACAATGAGCAGTTCTTC. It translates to CSARGGTSGYNEQFF.

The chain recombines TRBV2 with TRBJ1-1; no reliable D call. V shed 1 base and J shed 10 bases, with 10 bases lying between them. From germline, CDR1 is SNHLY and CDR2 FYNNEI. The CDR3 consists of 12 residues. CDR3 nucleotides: TGTGCCAGCAGTGAAGTAGATCCCAGAGCTTTCTTT. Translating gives CASSEVDPRAFF.

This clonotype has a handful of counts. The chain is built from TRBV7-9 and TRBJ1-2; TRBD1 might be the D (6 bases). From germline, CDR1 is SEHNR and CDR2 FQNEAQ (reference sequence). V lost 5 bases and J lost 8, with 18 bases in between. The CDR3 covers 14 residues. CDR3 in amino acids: CASSTPQGGSGYTF. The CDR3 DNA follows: TGTGCCAGCAGCACCCCACAGGGAGGAAGCGGCTACACCTTC.

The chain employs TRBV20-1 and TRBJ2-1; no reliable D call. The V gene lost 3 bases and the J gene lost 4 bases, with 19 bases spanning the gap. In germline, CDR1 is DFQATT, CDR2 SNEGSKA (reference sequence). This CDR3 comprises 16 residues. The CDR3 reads CSARPGGFLRYNEQFF. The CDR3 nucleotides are TGCAGTGCTAGGCCCGGTGGTTTCCTCCGGTACAATGAGCAGTTCTTC.

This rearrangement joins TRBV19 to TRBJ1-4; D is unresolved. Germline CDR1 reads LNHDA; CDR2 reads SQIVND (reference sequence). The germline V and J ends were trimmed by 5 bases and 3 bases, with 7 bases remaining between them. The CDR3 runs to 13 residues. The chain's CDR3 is CASSQLSNEKLFF. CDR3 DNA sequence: TGTGCCAGTAGTCAACTTTCTAATGAAAAACTGTTTTTT.

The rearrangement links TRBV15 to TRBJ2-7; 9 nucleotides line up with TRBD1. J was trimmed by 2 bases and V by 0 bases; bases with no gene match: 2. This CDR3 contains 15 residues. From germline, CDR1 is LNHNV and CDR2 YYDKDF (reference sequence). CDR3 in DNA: TGTGCCACCAGCAGAGATCGGGACAGGGCCTACGAGCAGTACTTC. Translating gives CATSRDRDRAYEQYF.

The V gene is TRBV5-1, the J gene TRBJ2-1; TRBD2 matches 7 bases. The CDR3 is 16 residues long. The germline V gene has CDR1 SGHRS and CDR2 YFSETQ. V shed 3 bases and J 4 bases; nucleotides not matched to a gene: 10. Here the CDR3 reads CASSYGRSSGYNEQFF. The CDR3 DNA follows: TGCGCCAGCAGCTACGGAAGGTCTAGCGGATACAATGAGCAGTTCTTC.

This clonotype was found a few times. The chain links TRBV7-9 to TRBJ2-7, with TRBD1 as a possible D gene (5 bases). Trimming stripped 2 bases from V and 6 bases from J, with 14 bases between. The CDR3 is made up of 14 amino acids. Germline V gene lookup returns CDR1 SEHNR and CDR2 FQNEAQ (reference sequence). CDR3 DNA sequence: TGTGCCAGCAGCTTAACACAGGATTCTAGCGAGCAGTACTTC. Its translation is CASSLTQDSSEQYF.